Listed here is a single TCR beta chain. This record comes from a study of response to subunit inactivated influenza vaccine. The CDR3 has 17 amino acids. Each CDR3 protein gets one entry after TCRdb re-called the RT-PCR reads with MiXCR. The sample lists about 650,000 distinct CDR3 sequences, around a sixth occurring once. This material consisted of PBMCs from blood, taken roughly 12 days after vaccination. This TCR was sampled from a man aged 50 to 60 who received an inactivated influenza vaccine. The chain recombines TRBV21-1 with TRBJ2-5; the DNA was not compared with TRBD2, the D call given in the table. TRBV21-1 is a recognized pseudogene. CDR3 DNA sequence: TGTGCCAGCAGCAACCCTCGACTAGCGGGGGCCCAAGAGACCCAGTACTTC. Translation: CASSNPRLAGAQETQYF.